This T cell receptor (beta chain) emerged from a study of beta chain features in type 1 diabetes listed by TCRdb under 2018. About the full investigation: Mean age, gender distribution, total cell number and subset yield did not differ between patients and healthy donors. The study compared TCRB repertoires of sorted circulating CD4+ T cell subsets between recently diagnosed type 1 diabetes patients and matched healthy donors. Naive and central memory subsets were obtained from all 30 or so donors, but regulatory and stem cell-like memory subsets were isolated from only 8 patients and roughly 8 healthy donors. A total of some 110 million sorted cells were examined across all samples, and the number of cells per subset was strongly correlated with RNA yield. The paper's findings and limits, for the study overall: In all four CD4+ subsets, TCRB CDR3 length was moderately but significantly shorter in type 1 diabetes patients. Because the HLA sub-analyses included only small numbers of individuals, any influence of HLA type on TCRB rearrangement was left unresolved. Naive, central memory and regulatory TCRB repertoires appeared to be more alike among patients than among healthy donors. At VDJ recombination sites, patients with type 1 diabetes made fewer insertions and deleted more nucleotides, a pattern implying thymic rearrangement abnormalities. PCR may preferentially amplify shorter templates, but because patient and control samples were amplified and corrected together, any resulting skew would affect both groups equally. Sequencing cDNA rather than genomic DNA could over-represent highly expressing activated cells, although activation and CD3 levels did not differ between groups.

Comments on this clone: It lacks a known antigen. No per-base quality is available; no much larger clone lies one base away.

The entire amount of isolated RNA was reverse transcribed using the High Capacity cDNA Reverse Transcription Kit, so the sequenced TCRB transcripts were expressed ones. Naive, central memory and regulatory T cell samples underwent deep immunoSEQ sequencing, averaging roughly 3.5 million total reads per sample. Sorted cells were lysed in RLT buffer, and RNA was extracted using DNase-treated RNeasy Micro or Mini kits according to cell number. To prevent cross-contamination, each cell subset was processed individually, whereas patient and healthy donor samples were processed jointly. TCRB sequences were amplified from cDNA with the immunoSEQ multiplex PCR, producing 87-bp fragments spanning the CDR3 region. Sequencing of the amplicons was done on the Illumina HiSeq platform. Processing in the source paper ran as follows. PCR bias was corrected computationally using synthetic template baselines, and reads within Hamming distance 2 were collapsed, with unmergeable singletons discarded. Reads were aligned against IMGT to assign V, D and J genes, CDR3 length and insertions or deletions at six rearrangement sites. Within each subset, clonotype counts were normalized to sorted cell number, and only after that were true diversity and Gini coefficients computed with the tcR R package. The overlap coefficient, calculated on TCRB nucleotide sequences, was used to measure repertoire sharing. Not all clones reach the TCRdb copy of this immuneACCESS table, which keeps in-frame sequences only. Checked studies attribute under half of the gap to unresolved V genes and leave the rest unexplained. Clonal size and the V and J genes are those of that table, whereas D and trimming came from the DNA. The sample table records around 300,000 clones; around 7.3% of these occur just once. Jointly, the top ten make up roughly 1% of the sample.

From each donor, a single peripheral blood sample of about 116 mL on average was drawn into heparinised tubes. Using a panel that included CD45RO, CCR7, CD25, CD127, CD95 and CD27, naive, central memory, regulatory and stem cell-like memory CD4+ T cells were sorted on a BD FACSAria II. Purity was above 98% for every sorted population. PBMCs were isolated right away by Lymphoprep density gradient centrifugation and were stained directly, without culture. Samples were stained and sorted in pairs, with one healthy donor and one patient per experiment, so that batch effects were minimized. Sequencing was done on a sample of central memory CD4+ T cells from blood. The TCR sequence derives from a woman younger than 35 in good health.

The CDR3 loop reads CASRPSGRALADTQYF. The DNA is TGTGCCAGCAGACCAAGCGGGAGGGCCCTCGCAGATACGCAGTATTTT. The rearrangement joined TRBV27 to TRBJ2-3; 10 nucleotides in the junction match TRBD2. The cysteine opens and the phenylalanine closes a CDR3 of 16 amino acids. Left in the record is the CDR3 DNA by itself, 48 bases read in frame from the first base. The germline V gene (reference sequence) sets CDR1 to MNHEY and CDR2 to SMNVEV. V is trimmed back by 6 bases and J by 4 bases, and the junction contains 10 bases that no gene match accounts for.